This T cell receptor beta chain appears in the sequencing data of a study of blood T cell repertoires in COVID-19. Whole-study context: The analysed material was cDNA or gDNA that came from T cells, B-cell-depleted T cells, or PBMCs.

Generated by immunoSEQ multiplex PCR, the TCRdb table keeps only in-frame clones and is missing some. The sample shows about 140,000 clones, 60% to 85% of them seen only once. J was trimmed by 5 bases and V by 3 bases; bases with no gene match: 10. The CDR3 totals 15 residues. The germline V gene has CDR1 KGHSH and CDR2 LQKENI. The sequencing input was peripheral blood. The gene calls are TRBV18 and TRBJ2-7, with 7 bases aligning to TRBD1. This TCR was recovered from a woman of 80 years or more with active or convalescent COVID-19. The CDR3 DNA reads TGTGCCAGCTCACCTCGGTTAGGGGGCAGAAACGAGCAGTACTTC. Translated, it gives CASSPRLGGRNEQYF.